This TCR beta chain was documented in a study of T cells in Graves' hyperthyroidism and ophthalmopathy. As for this clonotype: No antigen is known for it.

RNA transcripts provided the source from which TCR beta CDR3 regions were amplified. RT-PCR in the first round (using the HTBI primer set) targeted the TCR CDR3. TCRdb re-called the multiplex PCR reads with MiXCR, one entry per CDR3 protein. The sample includes 470,000 or so distinct CDR3 sequences, about a fifth of them seen just once. Graves' hyperthyroidism qualified as stable when ophthalmopathy did not progress within 18 months. The study, taken as a whole, reports: Model predictions of ophthalmopathy came a median around 6.5 months before onset.

Trimming cost V 7 bases and J 4 bases; bases outside gene matches: 10. This CDR3 comprises 13 residues. CDR1 is SQVTM and CDR2 is ANQGSEA in the germline V gene. The chain carries TRBV29-1 and TRBJ2-7, with 7 bases matching TRBD1. Sample: blood. This TCR was recovered from a man between 18 and 29 years old with Graves' hyperthyroidism. The CDR3 nucleotides are TGCAGCGCCCGAGGGGGCCCCCATTACGAGCAGTACTTC. Translating it yields CSARGGPHYEQYF.